This T cell receptor (beta chain) was captured by sequencing in a study of T-cell memory formation after mild COVID-19. About the research overall: Most TCR clusters belonged to a single donor.

The CDR3 covers 14 residues. Germline V gene sequence: CDR1 MNHEY, CDR2 SVGEGT. Trimming cost V 0 bases and J 9 bases, with 9 bases left between them. TCRdb re-derived calls from the 5' RACE reads in MiXCR, one entry per CDR3 protein. Of about 6,100 distinct CDR3 sequences listed, about 18% are singletons. The genes are TRBV6-2 or TRBV6-3 and TRBJ1-6; D perhaps matches TRBD1 (5 bases). The origin of this receptor is an adult woman who had mild COVID-19 (a few samples of this study predate the infection). Cell type and time point are not known. Sequenced: PBMCs or a T cell subset sorted from them (not recorded which). CDR3 sequence (DNA): TGTGCCAGCAGTTACTCGGGGGGGACTTCACCCCTCCACTTT. It specifies CASSYSGGTSPLHF.